These 3 T cell receptor beta chains were sequenced from one sample in a study of response to subunit inactivated influenza vaccine. TCRdb used MiXCR to reprocess the RT-PCR reads, holding one entry per CDR3 protein. The sample has 450,000 to 600,000 distinct CDR3 sequences; approximately 15% are singletons. The specimen comprised CD4+ T cells sorted from PBMCs, sampled around 2 years after vaccination. The receptors here all came from a man aged 50-75 years who received an inactivated influenza vaccine.

This clonotype was counted a few times. The chain recombines TRBV10-3 with TRBJ2-1; 11 bases fit TRBD2. Germline-derived CDR1 and CDR2 are ENHRY and SYGVKD. With 0 bases clipped from V and 7 bases from J, the junction kept 8 bases outside the gene matches. This CDR3 contains 17 residues. Here the CDR3 DNA reads TGTGCCATCAGTGAGTCCCAAGGGACTAGCGGACTGAATGAGCAGTTCTTC. Protein sequence: CAISESQGTSGLNEQFF.

The rearrangement uses TRBV20-1 and TRBJ1-5; 10 nucleotides agree with TRBD1. V lost 1 base to trimming and J lost 7 bases; unmatched junction nucleotides: 7. The CDR3 has 15 residues. Germline V lookup: CDR1 DFQATT, CDR2 SNEGSKA (reference sequence). CDR3 in amino acids: CSARVGGQGSQPQHF. CDR3 nucleotide sequence: TGCAGTGCTAGAGTAGGGGGACAGGGGTCCCAGCCCCAGCATTTT.

This clonotype was recorded a few times. This CDR3 reads CASSSWTENEKLFF. The CDR3 region has the DNA TGTGCCAGCAGTTCTTGGACGGAGAATGAAAAACTGTTTTTT. V is TRBV12-3 or TRBV12-4 and J is TRBJ1-4; D not resolved. The CDR3 runs to 14 residues. The V gene lost 4 bases and the J gene lost 5 bases, with 11 bases spanning the gap.